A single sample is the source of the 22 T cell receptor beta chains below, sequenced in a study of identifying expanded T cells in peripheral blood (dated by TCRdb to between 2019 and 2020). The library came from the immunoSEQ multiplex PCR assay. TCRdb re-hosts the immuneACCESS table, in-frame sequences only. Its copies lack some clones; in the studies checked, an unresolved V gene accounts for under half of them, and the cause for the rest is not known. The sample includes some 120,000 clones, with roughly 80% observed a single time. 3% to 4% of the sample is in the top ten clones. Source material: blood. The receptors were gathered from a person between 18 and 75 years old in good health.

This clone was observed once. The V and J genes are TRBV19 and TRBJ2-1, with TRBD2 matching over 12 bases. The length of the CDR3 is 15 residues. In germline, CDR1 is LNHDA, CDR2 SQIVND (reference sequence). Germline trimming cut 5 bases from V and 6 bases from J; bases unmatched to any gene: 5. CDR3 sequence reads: CASSPASGGANEQFF. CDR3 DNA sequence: TGTGCCAGTAGTCCGGCTAGCGGGGGGGCCAATGAGCAGTTCTTC.

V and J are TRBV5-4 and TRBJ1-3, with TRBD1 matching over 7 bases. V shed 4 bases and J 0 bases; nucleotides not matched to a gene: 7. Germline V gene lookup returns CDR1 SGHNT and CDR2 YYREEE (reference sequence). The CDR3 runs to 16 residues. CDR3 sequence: CASSENRGLSGNTIYF. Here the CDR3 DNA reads TGTGCCAGCAGCGAAAACAGGGGCCTCTCTGGAAACACCATATATTTT. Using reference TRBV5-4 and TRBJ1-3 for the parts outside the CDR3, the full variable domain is ETGVTQSPTHLIKTRGQQVTLRCSSQSGHNTVSWYQQALGQGPQFIFQYYREEENGRGNFPPRFSGLQFPNYSSELNVNALELDDSALYLCASSENRGLSGNTIYFGEGSWLTVV.

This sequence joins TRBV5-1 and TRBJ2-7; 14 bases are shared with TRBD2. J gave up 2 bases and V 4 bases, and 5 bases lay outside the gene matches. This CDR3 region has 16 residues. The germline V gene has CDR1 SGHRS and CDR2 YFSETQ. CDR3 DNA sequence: TGCGCCAGCAGCCGACAGGGACTAGCGGGGGCCTACGAGCAGTACTTC. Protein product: CASSRQGLAGAYEQYF.

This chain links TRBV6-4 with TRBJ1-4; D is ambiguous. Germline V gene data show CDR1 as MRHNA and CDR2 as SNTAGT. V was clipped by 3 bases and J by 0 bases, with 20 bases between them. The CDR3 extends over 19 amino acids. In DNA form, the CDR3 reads TGTGCCAGCAGTGAAGTTTCCTCTCGGCCCCAGTCAACTAATGAAAAACTGTTTTTT. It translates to CASSEVSSRPQSTNEKLFF.

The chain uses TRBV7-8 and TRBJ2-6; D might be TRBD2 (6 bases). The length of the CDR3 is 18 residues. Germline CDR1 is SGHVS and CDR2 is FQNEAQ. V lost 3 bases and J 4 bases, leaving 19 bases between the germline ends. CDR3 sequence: CASSFQRDFPVGANVLTF. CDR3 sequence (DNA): TGTGCCAGCAGCTTCCAGAGGGACTTCCCGGTCGGGGCCAACGTCCTGACTTTC.

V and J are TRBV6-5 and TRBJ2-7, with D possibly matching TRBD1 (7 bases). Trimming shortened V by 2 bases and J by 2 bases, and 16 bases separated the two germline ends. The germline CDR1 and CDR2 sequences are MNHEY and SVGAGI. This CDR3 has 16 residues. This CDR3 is CASSYRRAGGPYEQYF. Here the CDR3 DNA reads TGTGCCAGCAGTTACAGGAGAGCAGGGGGGCCCTACGAGCAGTACTTC.

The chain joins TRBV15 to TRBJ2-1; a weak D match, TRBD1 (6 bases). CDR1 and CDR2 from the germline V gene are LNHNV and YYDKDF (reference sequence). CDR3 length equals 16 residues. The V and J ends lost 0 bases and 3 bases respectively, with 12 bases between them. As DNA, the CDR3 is TGTGCCACCAGCAGAGATTCAGGGGCTATCTACAATGAGCAGTTCTTC. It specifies CATSRDSGAIYNEQFF.

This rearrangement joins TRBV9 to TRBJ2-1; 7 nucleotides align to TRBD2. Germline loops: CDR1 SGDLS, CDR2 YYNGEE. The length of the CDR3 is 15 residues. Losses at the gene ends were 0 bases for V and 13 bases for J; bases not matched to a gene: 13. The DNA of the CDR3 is TGTGCCAGCAGCGTAGGTGGTGACGAGCGGGGCCCCCAGTTCTTC. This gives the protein CASSVGGDERGPQFF.

The CDR3 coding sequence is TGTGCCAGCAGCTTGCAGACAGGGGCCTACGGTGAAGCTTTCTTT. Translating it yields CASSLQTGAYGEAFF. This sequence joins TRBV7-2 and TRBJ1-1; 8 bases align to TRBD1. The CDR3 sequence is 15 residues long. J gave up 7 bases and V 3 bases, and 10 bases lay outside the gene matches. Germline V gene data show CDR1 as SGHTA and CDR2 as FQGNSA.

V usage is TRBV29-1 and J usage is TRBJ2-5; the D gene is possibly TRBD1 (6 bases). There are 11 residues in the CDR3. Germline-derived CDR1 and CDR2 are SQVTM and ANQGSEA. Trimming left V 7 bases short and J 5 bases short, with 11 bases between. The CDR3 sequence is CSGQDRETQYF. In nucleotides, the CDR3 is TGCAGCGGACAGGACCGGGAGACCCAGTACTTC.

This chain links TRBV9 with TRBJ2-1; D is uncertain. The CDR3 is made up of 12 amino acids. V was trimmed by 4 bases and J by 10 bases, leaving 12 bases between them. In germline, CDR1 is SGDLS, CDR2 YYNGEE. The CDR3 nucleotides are TGTGCCAGCAGCCCGCCCGGTAAGGAGCAGTTCTTC. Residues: CASSPPGKEQFF.

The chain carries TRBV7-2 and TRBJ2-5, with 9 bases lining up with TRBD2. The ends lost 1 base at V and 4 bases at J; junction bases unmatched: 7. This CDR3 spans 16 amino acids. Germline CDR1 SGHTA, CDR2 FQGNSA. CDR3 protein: CASSLGRRGGLETQYF. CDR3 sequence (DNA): TGTGCCAGCAGCTTAGGGCGGCGGGGGGGCCTAGAGACCCAGTACTTC.

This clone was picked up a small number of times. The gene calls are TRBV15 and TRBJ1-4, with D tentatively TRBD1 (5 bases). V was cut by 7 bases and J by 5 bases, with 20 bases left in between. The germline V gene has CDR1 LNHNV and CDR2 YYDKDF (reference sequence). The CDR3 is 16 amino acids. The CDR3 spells CATTPGRGTLNEKLFF. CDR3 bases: TGTGCCACCACACCAGGACGGGGGACCCTGAATGAAAAACTGTTTTTT.

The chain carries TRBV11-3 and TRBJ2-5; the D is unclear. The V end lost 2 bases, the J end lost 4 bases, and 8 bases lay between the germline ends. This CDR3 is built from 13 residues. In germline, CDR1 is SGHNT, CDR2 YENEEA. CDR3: CASSLYPAETQYF. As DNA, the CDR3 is TGTGCCAGCAGCTTATATCCGGCAGAGACCCAGTACTTC.

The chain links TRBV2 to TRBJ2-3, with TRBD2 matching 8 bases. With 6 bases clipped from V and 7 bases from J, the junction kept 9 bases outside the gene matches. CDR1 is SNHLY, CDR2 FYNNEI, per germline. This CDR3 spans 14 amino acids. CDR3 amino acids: CASRGSGDSNTQYF. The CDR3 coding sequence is TGTGCCAGCAGGGGTAGCGGGGATTCAAATACGCAGTATTTT.

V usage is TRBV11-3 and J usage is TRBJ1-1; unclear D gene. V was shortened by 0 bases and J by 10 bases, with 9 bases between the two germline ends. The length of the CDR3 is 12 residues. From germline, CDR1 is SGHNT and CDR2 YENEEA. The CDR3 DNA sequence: TGTGCCAGCAGCTTAGATACCGGCGTAGCTTTCTTT. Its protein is CASSLDTGVAFF.

Here the CDR3 DNA reads TGTGCCAGCAGCCAAGCAGACAGGGTCAATGAGCAGTTCTTC. This gives the protein CASSQADRVNEQFF. This chain joins TRBV14 and TRBJ2-1; 7 bases align to TRBD1. The junction had 3 bases not matched to a gene; V was cut back by 1 base and J by 6 bases. The CDR3 sequence is 14 residues long. CDR1 and CDR2 from the germline V gene are SGHDN and FVKESK.

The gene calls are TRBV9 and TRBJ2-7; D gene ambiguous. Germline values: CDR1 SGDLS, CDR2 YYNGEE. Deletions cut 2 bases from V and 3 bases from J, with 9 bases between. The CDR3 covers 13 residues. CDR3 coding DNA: TGTGCCAGCAGCGTGGAGTTCGGCTACGAGCAGTACTTC. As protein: CASSVEFGYEQYF.

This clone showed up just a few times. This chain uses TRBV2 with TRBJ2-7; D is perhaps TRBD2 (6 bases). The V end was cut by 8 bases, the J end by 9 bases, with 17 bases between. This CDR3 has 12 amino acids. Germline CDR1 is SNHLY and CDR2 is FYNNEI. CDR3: CASQRMSSGQYF. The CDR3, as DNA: TGTGCCAGCCAGAGGATGAGTAGCGGGCAGTACTTC.

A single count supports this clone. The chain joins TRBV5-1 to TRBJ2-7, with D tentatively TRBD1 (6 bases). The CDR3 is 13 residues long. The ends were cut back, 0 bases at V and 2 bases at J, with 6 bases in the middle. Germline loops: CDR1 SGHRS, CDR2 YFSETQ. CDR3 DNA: TGCGCCAGCAGCTTGGGGGACACCTACGAGCAGTACTTC. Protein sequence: CASSLGDTYEQYF.

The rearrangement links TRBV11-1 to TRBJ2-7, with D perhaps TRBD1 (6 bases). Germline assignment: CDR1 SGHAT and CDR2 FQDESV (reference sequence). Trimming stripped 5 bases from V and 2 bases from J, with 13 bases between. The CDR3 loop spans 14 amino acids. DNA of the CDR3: TGTGCCAGCAGCCCCCGACAGGCCGCCTACGAGCAGTACTTC. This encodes CASSPRQAAYEQYF.

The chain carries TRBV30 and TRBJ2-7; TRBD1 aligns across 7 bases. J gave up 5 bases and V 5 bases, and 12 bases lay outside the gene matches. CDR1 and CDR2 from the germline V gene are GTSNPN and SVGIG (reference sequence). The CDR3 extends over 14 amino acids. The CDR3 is CAWFWRQGPHEQYF. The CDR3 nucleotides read TGTGCCTGGTTTTGGCGACAGGGTCCCCACGAGCAGTACTTC.